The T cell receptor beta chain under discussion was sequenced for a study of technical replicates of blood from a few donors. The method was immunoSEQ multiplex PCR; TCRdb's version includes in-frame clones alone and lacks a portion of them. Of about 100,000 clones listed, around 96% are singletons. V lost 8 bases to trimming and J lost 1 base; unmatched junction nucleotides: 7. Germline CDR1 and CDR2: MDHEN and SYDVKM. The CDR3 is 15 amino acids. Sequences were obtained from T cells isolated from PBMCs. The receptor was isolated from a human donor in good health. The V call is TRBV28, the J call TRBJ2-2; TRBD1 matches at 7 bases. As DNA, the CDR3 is TGTGCCAGCCTGGAACAGGGGTTGAACACCGGGGAGCTGTTTTTT. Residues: CASLEQGLNTGELFF.